Sequencing of this T cell receptor beta chain was carried out in a study of blood T cell repertoires in COVID-19. The CDR3 extends over 16 amino acids. V gave up 1 base and J gave up 7 bases, with 19 bases separating them. Germline CDR1 and CDR2: MGHRA and YSYEKL. In its sample, this clone was seen a few times. Other DNA sequences from this sample encode an identical CDR3 as well. Profiled with immunoSEQ multiplex PCR; TCRdb holds only in-frame clones, not every one. The sample consists of around 76,000 clones, 65% to 90% of them appearing once. This clonotype was obtained from a man under 40 with COVID-19, enrolled during active disease. Input material: peripheral blood. The chain is built from TRBV4-1 and TRBJ1-1; maybe TRBD1 (5 bases). The CDR3 spells CASSQGVQGGWGEAFF. DNA for the CDR3: TGCGCCAGCAGCCAAGGAGTCCAGGGAGGATGGGGTGAAGCTTTCTTT.